Listed here are 12 T cell receptor beta chains from one sample, sequenced in a study of T cells in Graves' hyperthyroidism and ophthalmopathy. Researchers took RNA transcripts and amplified the TCR beta CDR3 regions from them. An initial round of RT-PCR targeting the TCR CDR3 relied on the HTBI primer set. TCRdb called the multiplex PCR reads again in MiXCR, with one record for every CDR3 protein. This repertoire shows hundreds of thousands of distinct CDR3 sequences, approximately 15% found once; its top ten account for roughly a tenth. The sequencing sample was made of blood. Receptors originate from a woman under 30 with Graves' hyperthyroidism.

This clonotype was detected only a few times. This sequence joins TRBV30 and TRBJ2-1, with TRBD2 matching over 7 bases. CDR3 length equals 15 residues. The V gene's germline CDR1 is GTSNPN and CDR2 SVGIG (reference sequence). V was clipped by 4 bases and J by 4 bases; unmatched bases: 10. The DNA for the CDR3 is TGTGCCTGGAAACTTTTGGCGGGAGCATACAATGAGCAGTTCTTC. It encodes CAWKLLAGAYNEQFF.

A few counts support this clonotype. The chain is built from TRBV24-1 and TRBJ2-7, with D tentatively TRBD1 (5 bases). The length of the CDR3 is 13 residues. Germline CDR1 KGHDR, CDR2 SFDVKD. With 9 bases removed from V and 3 bases from J, the gap between germline ends came to 14 bases. For the CDR3, the DNA is TGTGCCACCTCAGGGAAGAGTTACTACGAGCAGTACTTC. Protein product: CATSGKSYYEQYF.

This clonotype was seen more than once but under ten times. J is TRBJ1-1 and V is TRBV10-3; possible D gene TRBD1, 6 bases. Deletions cut 8 bases from V and 0 bases from J, with 10 bases between. The CDR3 sequence is 13 residues long. In germline, CDR1 is ENHRY, CDR2 SYGVKD. CDR3 sequence reads: CAIWGGLNTEAFF. The CDR3 DNA reads TGTGCCATCTGGGGGGGCTTGAACACTGAAGCTTTCTTT.

This clonotype has a handful of counts. This chain links TRBV7-9 with TRBJ2-2; D not resolved. The germline V gene encodes CDR1 SEHNR and CDR2 FQNEAQ (reference sequence). The CDR3 has 16 amino acids. Trimming removed 0 bases from V and 4 bases from J, with 12 bases in between. Written as DNA, the CDR3 is TGTGCCAGCAGCTTAGCCCCAATTCGGGCCACCGGGGAGCTGTTTTTT. Translated: CASSLAPIRATGELFF.

V usage is TRBV5-1 and J usage is TRBJ2-2; D is unresolved. The V end lost 0 bases, the J end lost 8 bases, and 14 bases lay between the germline ends. The V gene's germline CDR1 is SGHRS and CDR2 YFSETQ. This CDR3 region has 15 residues. The CDR3 here is CASSLGHVGGGELFF. CDR3 bases: TGCGCCAGCAGCTTGGGGCACGTCGGTGGGGGGGAGCTGTTTTTT.

This clonotype occurred many times. V is TRBV6-2 or TRBV6-3 and J is TRBJ2-2; 10 bases are a match to TRBD2. Germline V gene sequence: CDR1 MNHEY, CDR2 SVGEGT. The V gene end was trimmed by 8 bases and the J gene end by 6 bases; junction bases not matched to a gene: 9. This CDR3 comprises 15 residues. This chain's CDR3 is CASLGPSGSAGELFF. Here the CDR3 DNA reads TGTGCCAGCTTGGGGCCTAGCGGGAGTGCCGGGGAGCTGTTTTTT.

This clonotype turned up a few times. This chain uses TRBV15 with TRBJ2-3; the match to TRBD2 covers 8 bases. This CDR3 contains 17 residues. The germline CDR1 and CDR2 sequences are LNHNV and YYDKDF (reference sequence). With 0 bases clipped from V and 6 bases from J, the junction kept 11 bases outside the gene matches. The CDR3: CATSRDYSGNRLDTQYF. CDR3 nucleotide sequence: TGTGCCACCAGCAGAGACTATAGCGGGAACCGACTCGATACGCAGTATTTT.

This clonotype was detected ten times or more. The V and J genes are TRBV20-1 and TRBJ1-1, with 8 bases matching TRBD1. This CDR3 has 15 residues. Trimming removed 6 bases from V and 2 bases from J; junction bases left unmatched: 11. Germline V CDR1 and CDR2: DFQATT, SNEGSKA (reference sequence). The CDR3 region has the DNA TGCAGTGCGGCCGGACAGGGTGGGGTCAACACTGAAGCTTTCTTT. As protein: CSAAGQGGVNTEAFF.

This clonotype was recorded at least ten times. The rearrangement joins TRBV6-5 to TRBJ2-3; possible D gene TRBD2, 6 bases. This CDR3 is built from 17 residues. Looked up from germline, CDR1 is MNHEY and CDR2 is SVGAGI. V was pared by 0 bases and J by 2 bases, with 15 bases between. In DNA form, the CDR3 reads TGTGCCAGCAGTTACTCGATCCGGGAGAAGGACACAGATACGCAGTATTTT. Protein: CASSYSIREKDTDTQYF.

Many counts were recorded for this clonotype. This chain joins TRBV5-6 and TRBJ2-5, with D unresolved. Germline V lookup: CDR1 SGHDT, CDR2 YYEEEE. V was cut by 6 bases and J by 1 base, with 7 bases left in between. The CDR3 has 12 amino acids. In nucleotides, the CDR3 is TGTGCCAGCACCTTCCTCCAAGAGACCCAGTACTTC. Protein sequence: CASTFLQETQYF.

This clonotype has a handful of counts. This sequence joins TRBV2 and TRBJ1-5; a weak D match, TRBD1 (6 bases). V shed 5 bases and J shed 4 bases, with 21 bases lying between them. Germline values: CDR1 SNHLY, CDR2 FYNNEI. This CDR3 is built from 17 residues. DNA of the CDR3: TGTGCCAGCAGTCCCGGGACAAGCAATTATCAGAATCAGCCCCAGCATTTT. Translated, it gives CASSPGTSNYQNQPQHF. Drawing the rest from reference TRBV2 and TRBJ1-5, the complete variable domain is EPEVTQTPSHQVTQMGQEVILRCVPISNHLYFYWYRQILGQKVEFLVSFYNNEISEKSEIFDDQFSVERPDGSNFTLKIRSTKLEDSAMYFCASSPGTSNYQNQPQHFGDGTRLSIL.

This clonotype was counted ten times or more. The CDR3 coding sequence is TGTGCCATCAGTGCCCGTGGGGGTGTCACAGATACGCAGTATTTT. This codes for CAISARGGVTDTQYF. J is TRBJ2-3 and V is TRBV10-3; TRBD1 or TRBD2 may be the D gene (5 bases each). Germline CDR1 ENHRY, CDR2 SYGVKD. Between the trimmed V and J ends, which lost 4 bases and 2 bases, there was a span of 13 bases. CDR3 length: 15 residues.